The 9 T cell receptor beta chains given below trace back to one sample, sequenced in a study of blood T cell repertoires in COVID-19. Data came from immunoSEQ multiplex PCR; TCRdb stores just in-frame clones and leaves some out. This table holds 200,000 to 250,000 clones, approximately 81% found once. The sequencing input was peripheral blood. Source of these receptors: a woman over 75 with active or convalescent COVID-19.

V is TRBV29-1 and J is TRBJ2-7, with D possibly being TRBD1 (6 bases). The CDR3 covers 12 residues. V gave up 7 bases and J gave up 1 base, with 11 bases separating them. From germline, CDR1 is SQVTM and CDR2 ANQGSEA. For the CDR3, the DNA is TGCAGCGCCGGACAGAATTCCTACGAGCAGTACTTC. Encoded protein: CSAGQNSYEQYF.

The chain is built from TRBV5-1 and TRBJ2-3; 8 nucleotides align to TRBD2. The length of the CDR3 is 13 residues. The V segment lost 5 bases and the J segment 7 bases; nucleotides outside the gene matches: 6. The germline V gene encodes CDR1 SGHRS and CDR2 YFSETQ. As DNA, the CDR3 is TGCGCCAGCAGTCGGGGGGGCACGAATACGCAGTATTTT. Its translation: CASSRGGTNTQYF.

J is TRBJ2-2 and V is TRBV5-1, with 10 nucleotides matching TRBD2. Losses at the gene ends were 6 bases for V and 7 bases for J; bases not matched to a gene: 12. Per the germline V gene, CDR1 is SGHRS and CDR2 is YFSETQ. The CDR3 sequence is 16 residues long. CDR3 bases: TGCGCCAGCACACCCGGGACTAGCGAATATGGCGGGGAGCTGTTTTTT. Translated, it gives CASTPGTSEYGGELFF.

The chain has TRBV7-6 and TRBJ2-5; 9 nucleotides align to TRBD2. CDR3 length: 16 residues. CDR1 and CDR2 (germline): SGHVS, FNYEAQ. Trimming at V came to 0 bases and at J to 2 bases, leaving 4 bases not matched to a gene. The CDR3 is CASSLASSGAQETQYF. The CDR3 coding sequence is TGTGCCAGCAGCTTAGCGTCTAGCGGGGCGCAAGAGACCCAGTACTTC.

This chain's CDR3 is CASSLEAGQAEAFF. CDR3 sequence (DNA): TGCGCCAGCAGCTTGGAGGCCGGACAAGCTGAAGCTTTCTTT. The chain is built from TRBV5-1 and TRBJ1-1, with D possibly TRBD1 on 5 matching bases. Trimming removed 0 bases at V and 6 bases at J, with 12 bases between. Germline CDR1 reads SGHRS; CDR2 reads YFSETQ. This CDR3 has 14 amino acids.

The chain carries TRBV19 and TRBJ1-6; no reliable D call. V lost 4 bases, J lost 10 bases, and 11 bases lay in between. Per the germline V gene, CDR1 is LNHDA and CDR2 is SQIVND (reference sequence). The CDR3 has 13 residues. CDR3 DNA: TGTGCCAGTAGTACCCCCCGGGAGTCACCCCTCCACTTT. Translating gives CASSTPRESPLHF.

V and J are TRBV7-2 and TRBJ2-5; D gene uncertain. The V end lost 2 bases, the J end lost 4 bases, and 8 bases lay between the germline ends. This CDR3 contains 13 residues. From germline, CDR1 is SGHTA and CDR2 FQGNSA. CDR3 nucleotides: TGTGCCAGCAGCTTACGCGTTCTAGAGACCCAGTACTTC. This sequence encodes CASSLRVLETQYF.

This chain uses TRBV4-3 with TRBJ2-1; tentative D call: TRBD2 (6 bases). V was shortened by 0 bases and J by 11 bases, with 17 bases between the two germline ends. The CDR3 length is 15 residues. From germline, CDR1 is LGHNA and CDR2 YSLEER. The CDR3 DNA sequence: TGCGCCAGCAGCCAAGAACCAGCGGGCCAGACGAAGCAGTTCTTC. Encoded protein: CASSQEPAGQTKQFF.

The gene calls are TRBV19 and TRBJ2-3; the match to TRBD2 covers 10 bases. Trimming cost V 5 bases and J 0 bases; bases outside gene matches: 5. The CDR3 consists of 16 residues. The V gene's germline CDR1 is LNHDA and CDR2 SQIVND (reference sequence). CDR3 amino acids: CASSLSAGGSTDTQYF. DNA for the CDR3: TGTGCCAGTAGTCTCTCAGCGGGGGGGAGCACAGATACGCAGTATTTT.